The 2 T cell receptor beta chains in this list originate from one sample, sequenced in a study of blood T cell repertoires in COVID-19. The assay was immunoSEQ multiplex PCR, and TCRdb's table has in-frame clones only and misses some. The sample contains 290,000 or so clones, around 90% of which appear only once. The sample taken for sequencing was peripheral blood. The receptor source for this set is a man aged 18 to 30 with active or convalescent COVID-19.

The chain employs TRBV5-4 and TRBJ1-6; D gene uncertain. With 0 bases removed from V and 7 bases from J, the gap between germline ends came to 17 bases. This CDR3 has 17 residues. The germline V gene encodes CDR1 SGHNT and CDR2 YYREEE (reference sequence). The CDR3, as DNA: TGTGCCAGCAGCTTGGGAGGTGTTGGGTCATGGAATTCACCCCTCCACTTT. The encoded protein is CASSLGGVGSWNSPLHF.

This chain links TRBV27 with TRBJ2-7; 7 bases are shared with TRBD1. CDR3 length equals 15 residues. CDR1 is MNHEY, CDR2 SMNVEV, per germline (reference sequence). V was pared by 8 bases and J by 5 bases, with 15 bases of the junction left unmatched. CDR3 protein: CASRQGGAGRHEQYF. The CDR3 DNA sequence: TGTGCCAGCCGCCAAGGGGGCGCCGGCCGACACGAGCAGTACTTC.